This TCR beta chain was documented in a study of T cells expressing NK-cell markers. On the study more broadly: With respect to HCMV, most of the eight sequenced donors were seropositive, and one was seronegative.

The germline CDR1 and CDR2 sequences are SGDLS and YYNGEE. This CDR3 has 14 residues. The cDNA for TCR beta came from 5'RACE template switching with UMIs. No DNA is given; TCRdb re-called the 5' RACE reads and lists each CDR3 protein once. This repertoire includes about 440,000 distinct CDR3 sequences. Study results and limitations: Dominance of the CD3+CD56-NKG2C+ fraction by these clonotypes also held in a handful of donors. HCMV specificity of the expanded NKG2C+ T cell clones was not established.

On this clonotype itself: Its antigen is undetermined.

The chain employs TRBV9 and TRBJ1-2; as DNA is missing, the TRBD1 call by TCRdb cannot be tested. The sequence was collected from a woman between 18 and 70 years old in good health. The sequenced sample was blood T cells: a sorted CD56 or NKG2C T cell subset, CD4+ or CD8+ T cells, or bulk PBMC T cells (not recorded which). The CDR3: CASSTHRGDYGYTF.